This entry lists 25 T cell receptor beta chains sequenced from one sample in a study of early stage breast cancer tumors. Some clones are missing from TCRdb's copy, which holds only in-frame ones; the method was immunoSEQ multiplex PCR. This sample has about 50,000 clones, with roughly four fifths found just once. The specimen sequenced was blood. These receptors were collected from a person aged 45 to 59 with breast cancer.

The chain has TRBV28 and TRBJ2-5; D is uncertain. V shed 6 bases and J shed 5 bases, with 7 bases lying between them. Germline CDR1 is MDHEN and CDR2 is SYDVKM. The CDR3 length is 11 residues. This chain's CDR3 is CASSRRETQYF. CDR3 nucleotide sequence: TGTGCCAGCAGCCGGCGGGAGACCCAGTACTTC.

The rearrangement links TRBV6-6 to TRBJ1-1; 7 bases match TRBD1. The CDR3 is 14 amino acids. Germline loops: CDR1 MNHNY, CDR2 SVGAGI (reference sequence). Trimming removed 2 bases from V and 3 bases from J; junction bases left unmatched: 3. The CDR3 reads CASSYEGGYTEAFF. The CDR3 DNA is TGTGCCAGCAGTTACGAAGGGGGCTACACTGAAGCTTTCTTT.

The V and J genes are TRBV7-2 and TRBJ2-7, with D tentatively TRBD2 (5 bases). V was cut by 3 bases and J by 6 bases, with 12 bases left in between. Per germline, CDR1 SGHTA and CDR2 FQGNSA. The CDR3 runs 13 residues. The CDR3 DNA follows: TGTGCCAGCAGCTTCGGGATGGCAGCCGAGCAGTACTTC. Translated, it gives CASSFGMAAEQYF. Together with reference TRBV7-2 and TRBJ2-7, the CDR3 gives the full variable domain: GAGVSQSPSNKVTEKGKDVELRCDPISGHTALYWYRQSLGQGLEFLIYFQGNSAPDKSGLPSDRFSAERTGGSVSTLTIQRTQQEDSAVYLCASSFGMAAEQYFGPGTRLTVT.

The chain uses TRBV5-6 and TRBJ1-2; D not certain. This CDR3 has 13 amino acids. Germline V gives CDR1 SGHDT, CDR2 YYEEEE. V was pared by 0 bases and J by 5 bases, with 8 bases between. Here the CDR3 reads CASSLGLGYGYTF. The CDR3 region has the DNA TGTGCCAGCAGCTTGGGCTTGGGGTATGGCTACACCTTC.

The J gene is TRBJ1-2, the V gene TRBV27; no definite D call. V was trimmed by 0 bases and J by 4 bases, leaving 9 bases between them. The CDR3 loop spans 14 amino acids. CDR1 and CDR2 (germline): MNHEY, SMNVEV (reference sequence). CDR3 in amino acids: CASSLSSGVYGYTF. The CDR3 region has the DNA TGTGCCAGCAGTTTATCCTCGGGAGTCTATGGCTACACCTTC.

The V gene is TRBV25-1, the J gene TRBJ1-1, with no clear D. Germline CDR1 is MGHDK and CDR2 is SYGVNS. The V end was cut by 7 bases, the J end by 3 bases, with 6 bases between. The CDR3 has 11 residues. The CDR3 DNA reads TGTGCCAGCAAGGGCTACACTGAAGCTTTCTTT. Protein sequence: CASKGYTEAFF.

CDR3 protein: CAWSEGLAYEQYF. DNA for the CDR3: TGTGCCTGGTCCGAGGGTTTAGCCTACGAGCAGTACTTC. The chain links TRBV30 to TRBJ2-7; D perhaps matches TRBD2 (5 bases). CDR1 is GTSNPN and CDR2 is SVGIG in the germline V gene (reference sequence). Trimming left V 5 bases short and J 2 bases short, with 13 bases between. The CDR3 is 13 residues long.

This chain links TRBV6-5 with TRBJ2-7; TRBD1 matches 9 bases. After removal of 6 bases from V and 5 bases from J, the junction contained 11 bases not matched to a gene. CDR1 and CDR2 from the germline V gene are MNHEY and SVGAGI. There are 15 residues in the CDR3. CDR3 bases: TGTGCCAGCAGGAATGCGGGACAGGGCGTCGACGAGCAGTACTTC. It translates to CASRNAGQGVDEQYF.

The genes are TRBV7-8 and TRBJ1-1; TRBD1 agrees at 8 bases. V trimming: 5 bases; J trimming: 5 bases; junction bases outside the gene matches: 13. Germline CDR1 is SGHVS and CDR2 is FQNEAQ. This CDR3 has 16 amino acids. CDR3 sequence reads: CASSAAGQGVKTEAFF. The CDR3 bases are TGTGCCAGCAGCGCCGCCGGACAGGGCGTTAAGACTGAAGCTTTCTTT.

V and J are TRBV19 and TRBJ1-4, with 9 bases fitting TRBD1. Trimming cost V 4 bases and J 8 bases; bases outside gene matches: 5. This CDR3 comprises 14 residues. Germline values: CDR1 LNHDA, CDR2 SQIVND (reference sequence). CDR3 sequence: CASSTQGAGEKLFF. CDR3 nucleotides: TGTGCCAGTAGTACACAGGGGGCGGGAGAAAAACTGTTTTTT.

In nucleotides, the CDR3 is TGTGCCAGCCGCGGACAGGGGGTTTCCTACGAGCAGTACTTC. Translating it yields CASRGQGVSYEQYF. The genes are TRBV28 and TRBJ2-7; 10 nucleotides agree with TRBD1. CDR1 MDHEN and CDR2 SYDVKM come from the germline V gene. Germline trimming cut 8 bases from V and 1 base from J; bases unmatched to any gene: 5. The CDR3 is 14 residues long.

The J gene is TRBJ2-3, the V gene TRBV10-3; 10 nucleotides agree with TRBD1. The CDR3 covers 13 residues. Germline V gives CDR1 ENHRY, CDR2 SYGVKD. The J segment lost 3 bases and the V segment lost 6 bases, leaving 0 bases of the junction unmatched. This chain's CDR3 is CAIRGQGTDTQYF. Here the CDR3 DNA reads TGTGCCATCAGGGGACAGGGGACAGATACGCAGTATTTT.

The chain has TRBV9 and TRBJ2-7; D not resolved. CDR1 and CDR2 (germline): SGDLS, YYNGEE. The CDR3 contains 12 residues. V lost 4 bases, J lost 5 bases, and 10 bases lay in between. As DNA, the CDR3 is TGTGCCAGCAGCCCTCACGGTGACGAGCAGTACTTC. This translates into CASSPHGDEQYF.

CDR3 nucleotides: TGTGCCAGTAGTATAGACCGACACTCGAGGCTTATCGAGCAGTACTTC. It is translated as CASSIDRHSRLIEQYF. This chain uses TRBV19 with TRBJ2-7, with D unresolved. CDR1 and CDR2 (germline): LNHDA, SQIVND (reference sequence). This CDR3 comprises 16 residues. Trimming stripped 0 bases from V and 6 bases from J, with 18 bases between.

The rearrangement links TRBV27 to TRBJ1-2; 9 bases match TRBD1. The CDR3 is 14 amino acids. V was pared by 6 bases and J by 6 bases, with 8 bases of the junction left unmatched. The germline V gene encodes CDR1 MNHEY and CDR2 SMNVEV (reference sequence). CDR3 loop: CASRGTGRGDGYTF. The CDR3 DNA reads TGTGCCAGCAGAGGGACAGGGAGAGGGGATGGCTACACCTTC.

The rearrangement uses TRBV29-1 and TRBJ1-2; maybe TRBD1 (5 bases). Germline loops: CDR1 SQVTM, CDR2 ANQGSEA. CDR3 length: 8 residues. Trimming took 6 bases from V and 13 from J, leaving 9 bases between them. CDR3: CSVGTLTF. For the CDR3, the DNA is TGCAGCGTCGGGACGCTCACCTTC.

This rearrangement joins TRBV12-5 to TRBJ2-2, with D uncertain. The V gene's germline CDR1 is LGHNT and CDR2 FRNRAP. The CDR3 covers 13 residues. Between the trimmed V and J ends, which lost 2 bases and 2 bases, there was a span of 3 bases. The CDR3: CASGLPNTGELFF. The CDR3 DNA reads TGTGCTAGTGGTTTGCCCAACACCGGGGAGCTGTTTTTT.

The J gene is TRBJ2-2, the V gene TRBV18; 8 bases match TRBD2. This CDR3 contains 17 residues. The trim removed 3 bases at V and 5 bases at J, leaving 11 bases unmatched. CDR1 is KGHSH, CDR2 LQKENI, per germline. The CDR3 loop reads CASSPPMAGGMTGELFF. The CDR3 bases are TGTGCCAGCTCACCGCCCATGGCGGGGGGTATGACCGGGGAGCTGTTTTTT. Combining the CDR3 with reference TRBV18 and TRBJ2-2 gives the whole variable domain NAGVMQNPRHLVRRRGQEARLRCSPMKGHSHVYWYRQLPEEGLKFMVYLQKENIIDESGMPKERFSAEFPKEGPSILRIQQVVRGDSAAYFCASSPPMAGGMTGELFFGEGSRLTVL.

The chain uses TRBV6-1 and TRBJ1-6, with D perhaps TRBD1 (6 bases). Germline loops: CDR1 MNHNS, CDR2 SASEGT. The CDR3 spans 15 residues. Between the trimmed V and J ends, which lost 11 bases and 0 bases, there was a span of 14 bases. CDR3 sequence: CALGGQSSYNSPLHF. The CDR3 region has the DNA TGTGCCCTGGGGGGGCAGAGCTCCTATAATTCACCCCTCCACTTT.

The chain joins TRBV6-5 to TRBJ2-7; possibly TRBD1 or TRBD2 for D (7 bases each). The length of the CDR3 is 15 residues. The germline gives CDR1 MNHEY, CDR2 SVGAGI. The ends were cut back, 0 bases at V and 4 bases at J, with 13 bases in the middle. This CDR3 reads CASSYSNQGGYEQYF. The CDR3 DNA sequence: TGTGCCAGCAGTTACTCGAATCAGGGGGGGTACGAGCAGTACTTC.

The chain links TRBV9 to TRBJ2-1; tentative D call: TRBD1 (5 bases). This CDR3 comprises 17 residues. Deletions cut 4 bases from V and 3 bases from J, with 20 bases between. Per germline, CDR1 SGDLS and CDR2 YYNGEE. The CDR3 DNA reads TGTGCCAGCAGCCCGGAAGGTGGGGCTAGTTTCTACAATGAGCAGTTCTTC. Protein product: CASSPEGGASFYNEQFF.

The rearrangement uses TRBV15 and TRBJ2-3; 12 nucleotides agree with TRBD1. With 0 bases clipped from V and 7 bases from J, the junction kept 8 bases outside the gene matches. CDR1 and CDR2 from the germline V gene are LNHNV and YYDKDF (reference sequence). This CDR3 has 17 residues. CDR3 sequence: CATSRDGGQGAWNTQYF. The DNA for the CDR3 is TGTGCCACCAGCAGAGATGGGGGACAGGGGGCGTGGAATACGCAGTATTTT.

The chain joins TRBV5-8 to TRBJ1-1; D gene uncertain. V gave up 10 bases and J gave up 1 base, with 17 bases separating them. Germline-derived CDR1 and CDR2 are SGHTS and YDEGEE. The CDR3 is 14 residues long. The CDR3 DNA follows: TGTGCCTCAGTCTGGGAGTTAAAGAACACTGAAGCTTTCTTT. The encoded protein is CASVWELKNTEAFF.

V and J are TRBV7-9 and TRBJ2-1, with 7 bases lining up with TRBD1. The V gene end was trimmed by 5 bases and the J gene end by 6 bases; junction bases not matched to a gene: 4. The CDR3 totals 13 residues. Germline V CDR1 and CDR2: SEHNR, FQNEAQ (reference sequence). The CDR3 protein is CASSPGTANEQFF. The CDR3 DNA is TGTGCCAGCAGCCCAGGGACAGCCAATGAGCAGTTCTTC.

This clone was counted between two and nine times. The gene calls are TRBV10-2 and TRBJ1-5, with 9 bases lining up with TRBD1. Trimming removed 4 bases from V and 0 bases from J; junction bases left unmatched: 4. This CDR3 is built from 16 residues. CDR1 is WSHSY, CDR2 SAAADI, per germline. The CDR3 nucleotides read TGCGCCAGCAGTGCCACAGGGGGCTATAGCAATCAGCCCCAGCATTTT. Translating gives CASSATGGYSNQPQHF.